This is a list of T cell receptor beta chains from one sample in a study of OX40 agonist ivuxolimab in advanced cancers. The table came from immunoSEQ multiplex PCR; TCRdb's copy has only in-frame clones and leaves some out. The repertoire consists of approximately 77,000 clones, with 84% occurring once and the leading ten covering 6.5% to 8.5%. Sequenced material: CD4+ or CD8+ T cells sorted from blood, taken in a trial of the OX40 agonist ivuxolimab. Every receptor here comes from an adult with an advanced solid tumor such as melanoma, head and neck, liver or kidney cancer. CDR3s include the opening cysteine and the closing phenylalanine or tryptophan. A D gene is named only where the DNA matches it firmly. Where a row states a size, it is once, few, many or the class of an expanded clone; other rows omit it.

D	size	J	V	DNA	CDR3
NA	NA	TRBJ2-7	TRBV6-5	TGTGCCAGCAGTCCCCTCGGCGTGCCCGAGCAGTACTTC	CASSPLGVPEQYF
NA	NA	TRBJ1-1	TRBV28	TGTGCCAGCAGCTCTACGGGGGGGCACCATTACACTGAAGCTTTCTTT	CASSSTGGHHYTEAFF
NA	NA	TRBJ1-1	TRBV11-3	TGTGCCAGCAGCTCCATTGGACAGAACACTGAAGCTTTCTTT	CASSSIGQNTEAFF
TRBD1	NA	TRBJ2-5	TRBV5-4	TGTGCCAGCAGCTTGGGGGACAGGGTCGAGACCCAGTACTTC	CASSLGDRVETQYF
NA	NA	TRBJ2-3	TRBV13	TGTGCCAGCAGCTCCCGGAGGGTCGGGGGAGATACGCAGTATTTT	CASSSRRVGGDTQYF
TRBD2	NA	TRBJ2-1	TRBV15	TGTGCCACCAGCAGAGATCTTTTAGCGGGGTACAATGAGCAGTTCTTC	CATSRDLLAGYNEQFF
TRBD2	NA	TRBJ2-3	TRBV11-1	TGTGCCAGCAGCTTGGAAACCGGGACTAGCTATACAGATACGCAGTATTTT	CASSLETGTSYTDTQYF
NA	NA	TRBJ1-4	TRBV7-9	TGTGCCAGCAGCTTCGCTACACGTGAAAAACTGTTTTTT	CASSFATREKLFF
NA	NA	TRBJ1-5	TRBV19	TGTGCCAGTAAAGGTTTAGTGGGTCGACCCCAGCATTTT	CASKGLVGRPQHF
TRBD2	NA	TRBJ2-3	TRBV7-2	TGTGCCAGCAGCAAGGGACTACTACGGCAGTATTTT	CASSKGLLRQYF
NA	NA	TRBJ1-2	TRBV10-3	TGTGCCATCAGTGAGGTAGAACCTCCACTTGGCTACACCTTC	CAISEVEPPLGYTF
TRBD1	NA	TRBJ2-1	TRBV28	TGTGCCAGCAGTCTCCTAGACAGGGACAACGGTGAGCAGTTCTTC	CASSLLDRDNGEQFF
NA	NA	TRBJ1-5	TRBV2	TGTGCCAGCAGTCTATATCAGCCCCAGCATTTT	CASSLYQPQHF
NA	NA	TRBJ1-4	TRBV7-2	TGTGCCAGCAGCGTAACAGGGTCAACTAATGAAAAACTGTTTTTT	CASSVTGSTNEKLFF
NA	NA	TRBJ1-5	TRBV5-1	TGCGCCAGCAGCTACGGGGGGCTGAATAGCAATCAGCCCCAGCATTTT	CASSYGGLNSNQPQHF
TRBD1	NA	TRBJ2-7	TRBV4-2	TGTGCCAGCAGCCAAGTCGCCGGGACAGGGGCCTACGAGCAGTACTTC	CASSQVAGTGAYEQYF
TRBD2	NA	TRBJ2-1	TRBV9	TGTGCCAGCAGCGTAGAGGGACTAGGGGACAATGAGCAGTTCTTC	CASSVEGLGDNEQFF
NA	NA	TRBJ2-1	TRBV11-2	TGTGCCAGCAGCTTAGGGGCTCAAGAGCAGTTCTTC	CASSLGAQEQFF
NA	NA	TRBJ2-3	TRBV20-1	TGCAGTGCTAGAGACCAGAATACGCAGTATTTT	CSARDQNTQYF
NA	NA	TRBJ1-5	TRBV7-8	TGTGCCAGCAGCCCCGGGGCCTCCGACGGGGCGAATCAGCCCCAGCATTTT	CASSPGASDGANQPQHF
TRBD1	few	TRBJ1-2	TRBV6-6	TGTGCCAGCAGTTACGAAGGGACAGCTTTGTATGGCTACACCTTC	CASSYEGTALYGYTF
TRBD1	NA	TRBJ1-5	TRBV19	TGTGCCAGTAGTGTAAGAACAGGGGGCGGTAATCAGCCCCAGCATTTT	CASSVRTGGGNQPQHF
NA	few	TRBJ1-6	TRBV5-6	TGTGCCAGCAACCCACAGGACAATTCACCCCTCCACTTT	CASNPQDNSPLHF
NA	NA	TRBJ1-6	TRBV5-1	TGCGCCAGCAGCTTGGATGGGGACCCCTATAATTCACCCCTCCACTTT	CASSLDGDPYNSPLHF
NA	NA	TRBJ1-1	TRBV19	TGTGCCAGTAGCCGTACGGGGTTCGGCACTGAAGCTTTCTTT	CASSRTGFGTEAFF
TRBD2	NA	TRBJ2-3	TRBV18	TGTGCCAGCTCACCAGGGACTAGCGGGAGAGATACGCAGTATTTT	CASSPGTSGRDTQYF